A single sample gave rise to the 31 T cell receptor beta chains below, sequenced in a study of CD8+ T cells in alopecia areata. The authors sorted CD4+ cells into CD25+CD127- cells for 5 or 6 patients. It was cDNA, reverse transcribed from extracted RNA, that served as the sequencing template. The repertoire was sequenced with immunoSEQ multiplex PCR; TCRdb's copy has only in-frame clones and lacks some. Of roughly 14,000 clones listed, 45% to 65% were seen once; the top ten hold approximately 3.5%. The sample taken for sequencing was CD4+ Tregs sorted from blood. The origin of the receptors is a human donor with alopecia areata.

This clone was detected a few times. The chain couples TRBV7-3 to TRBJ2-3, with D possibly being TRBD2 (6 bases). Germline V gene data show CDR1 as SGHTA and CDR2 as FQGTGA. Trimming removed 2 bases from V and 6 bases from J, with 12 bases in between. The CDR3 has 14 amino acids. The CDR3 protein is CASSLGGVQDTQYF. The DNA of the CDR3 is TGTGCCAGCAGCTTAGGCGGGGTTCAGGATACGCAGTATTTT.

This clone was seen only a few times. The CDR3 nucleotides read TGTGCCAGCAGCTTAGCGGTTACGGGGAACTATGGCTACACCTTC. Its translation: CASSLAVTGNYGYTF. The chain uses TRBV7-9 and TRBJ1-2; D not resolved. Trimming took 0 bases from V and 2 from J, leaving 10 bases between them. Germline assignment: CDR1 SEHNR and CDR2 FQNEAQ (reference sequence). This CDR3 spans 15 amino acids.

This rearrangement joins TRBV15 to TRBJ2-1; possible D gene TRBD2, 5 bases. Germline V gene lookup returns CDR1 LNHNV and CDR2 YYDKDF (reference sequence). V lost 3 bases and J 1 base, leaving 10 bases between the germline ends. This CDR3 has 15 amino acids. This CDR3 is CATSRLRTSYNEQFF. The DNA for the CDR3 is TGTGCCACCAGCAGGTTAAGGACTTCCTACAATGAGCAGTTCTTC.

This chain joins TRBV29-1 and TRBJ2-2; D gene unclear. The CDR3 has 14 amino acids. V gave up 4 bases and J gave up 0 bases, with 9 bases separating them. Looked up from germline, CDR1 is SQVTM and CDR2 is ANQGSEA. CDR3 sequence (DNA): TGCAGCGTTGTGGGTAGGGCGAACACCGGGGAGCTGTTTTTT. Protein sequence: CSVVGRANTGELFF.

The CDR3 is CASSFIPGTAEAFF. The CDR3 DNA reads as TGTGCCAGCAGCTTTATCCCAGGGACCGCTGAAGCTTTCTTT. The V and J genes are TRBV5-6 and TRBJ1-1; weak D call: TRBD1 (5 bases). V lost 2 bases and J 6 bases, leaving 14 bases between the germline ends. This CDR3 region has 14 residues. The germline V gene encodes CDR1 SGHDT and CDR2 YYEEEE.

The J gene is TRBJ2-1, the V gene TRBV6-5; D is unresolved. The CDR3 consists of 14 residues. V lost 7 bases to trimming and J lost 9 bases, with 19 bases between them. Per the germline V gene, CDR1 is MNHEY and CDR2 is SVGAGI. In DNA, the CDR3 is TGTGCCAGCAATGTGTCGGTCAGGTCAGTTGAGCAGTTCTTC. As protein: CASNVSVRSVEQFF.

This clone appeared a few times. CDR3 bases: TGTGCCAGCAGCAATGGTGAACAGCCCCAGCATTTT. The encoded protein is CASSNGEQPQHF. V and J are TRBV21-1 and TRBJ1-5. TRBV21-1 is classified as a pseudogene. The CDR3 is made up of 12 amino acids.

A note on this clone: The sample contains more than one DNA sequence encoding this CDR3. The CDR3 DNA is TGTGCCAGCAGCAAAGGGTGGGACGCCCAGGAGGGCACCATATATTTT. Translated: CASSKGWDAQEGTIYF. The genes are TRBV4-2 and TRBJ1-3; D is possibly TRBD1 (5 bases). Trimming left V 5 bases short and J 9 bases short, with 23 bases between. The germline gives CDR1 LGHNA, CDR2 YNFKEQ. CDR3 length: 16 residues.

The chain recombines TRBV19 with TRBJ1-1; no clear D gene. V lost 6 bases and J 0 bases, leaving 17 bases between the germline ends. The CDR3 is 16 amino acids. Germline V gene sequence: CDR1 LNHDA, CDR2 SQIVND (reference sequence). This CDR3 is CASRNKAPLMNTEAFF. The DNA of the CDR3 is TGTGCCAGTAGGAATAAGGCTCCCCTTATGAACACTGAAGCTTTCTTT.

This chain uses TRBV28 with TRBJ1-5; 7 bases fit TRBD1. CDR3 length: 14 residues. The ends lost 6 bases at V and 6 bases at J; junction bases unmatched: 8. The germline CDR1 and CDR2 sequences are MDHEN and SYDVKM. CDR3 DNA sequence: TGTGCCAGCAGAGCAGGGGGGGGCTCTCAGCCCCAGCATTTT. It specifies CASRAGGGSQPQHF.

V usage is TRBV5-1 and J usage is TRBJ1-4; D is possibly TRBD1 (5 bases). V shed 4 bases and J shed 4 bases, with 20 bases lying between them. CDR3 length: 17 residues. Looked up from germline, CDR1 is SGHRS and CDR2 is YFSETQ. The CDR3 DNA sequence: TGCGCCAGCAGCCTTTCTCGGGGGGAGTGGCGTAATGAAAAACTGTTTTTT. It translates to CASSLSRGEWRNEKLFF. The full variable domain, with the rest looked up from reference TRBV5-1 and TRBJ1-4, is KAGVTQTPRYLIKTRGQQVTLSCSPISGHRSVSWYQQTPGQGLQFLFEYFSETQRNKGNFPGRFSGRQFSNSRSEMNVSTLELGDSALYLCASSLSRGEWRNEKLFFGSGTQLSVL.

This chain uses TRBV6-6 with TRBJ1-2; 7 nucleotides match TRBD1. The V and J ends lost 7 bases and 3 bases, in that order; junction bases with no gene match: 8. Germline V gene data show CDR1 as MNHNY and CDR2 as SVGAGI (reference sequence). The CDR3 has 14 residues. Here the CDR3 reads CASTFDRADYGYTF. The CDR3 nucleotides are TGTGCCAGCACCTTTGACAGGGCAGACTATGGCTACACCTTC.

The chain links TRBV10-3 to TRBJ2-7, with D unresolved. Germline CDR1 reads ENHRY; CDR2 reads SYGVKD. The CDR3 sequence is 16 residues long. V lost 2 bases and J 1 base, leaving 15 bases between the germline ends. The CDR3 here is CAISEGSPPQSYEQYF. CDR3 coding DNA: TGTGCCATCAGTGAGGGCAGTCCCCCACAATCCTACGAGCAGTACTTC.

The chain uses TRBV13 and TRBJ2-3; D is unresolved. Germline CDR1 PRHDT, CDR2 FYEKMQ (reference sequence). Trimming shortened V by 3 bases and J by 1 base, and 8 bases separated the two germline ends. This CDR3 spans 14 amino acids. The CDR3 spells CASSFRVGTDTQYF. Written as DNA, the CDR3 is TGTGCCAGCAGCTTCCGAGTGGGCACAGATACGCAGTATTTT.

This clone occurred a few times. V usage is TRBV5-4 and J usage is TRBJ2-5; the match to TRBD1 covers 8 bases. Germline CDR1 reads SGHNT; CDR2 reads YYREEE (reference sequence). The V gene end was trimmed by 2 bases and the J gene end by 2 bases; junction bases not matched to a gene: 8. This CDR3 is 16 amino acids long. The CDR3 is CASSFGQGYRQETQYF. CDR3 DNA sequence: TGTGCCAGCAGCTTCGGACAGGGATACCGGCAAGAGACCCAGTACTTC.

This clone came up a few times. The chain combines TRBV6-1 with TRBJ2-1; D gene uncertain. The CDR3 is 15 residues long. CDR1 and CDR2 from the germline V gene are MNHNS and SASEGT. V was clipped by 7 bases and J by 2 bases, with 15 bases between them. As DNA, the CDR3 is TGTGCCAGCAACCGAGCAGGCAGAACCTACAATGAGCAGTTCTTC. Translated: CASNRAGRTYNEQFF.

J is TRBJ2-7 and V is TRBV11-2, with D possibly matching TRBD2 (5 bases). Germline-derived CDR1 and CDR2 are SGHAT and FQNNGV. CDR3 length: 14 amino acids. V lost 5 bases and J 0 bases, leaving 11 bases between the germline ends. The chain's CDR3 is CASSPIALSYEQYF. In DNA, the CDR3 is TGTGCCAGCAGCCCAATAGCGCTCTCCTACGAGCAGTACTTC. Full variable domain (rest looked up from reference TRBV11-2 and TRBJ2-7): EAGVAQSPRYKIIEKRQSVAFWCNPISGHATLYWYQQILGQGPKLLIQFQNNGVVDDSQLPKDRFSAERLKGVDSTLKIQPAKLEDSAVYLCASSPIALSYEQYFGPGTRLTVT.

This chain links TRBV5-1 with TRBJ1-2; 8 bases align to TRBD1. CDR3 length: 14 residues. Germline V lookup: CDR1 SGHRS, CDR2 YFSETQ. V was pared by 5 bases and J by 6 bases, with 9 bases of the junction left unmatched. The CDR3 spells CASRTGVSSDGYTF. The CDR3 DNA reads TGCGCCAGCAGGACAGGGGTCTCTTCGGATGGCTACACCTTC.

Only a few counts were recorded for this clone. The chain uses TRBV5-1 and TRBJ2-5; TRBD1 is a possible D gene (6 bases). V dropped 8 bases and J dropped 0 bases, with 8 bases sitting between them. Germline values: CDR1 SGHRS, CDR2 YFSETQ. CDR3 length: 12 residues. This CDR3 reads CASRDNQETQYF. The CDR3, as DNA: TGCGCCAGTAGGGACAACCAAGAGACCCAGTACTTC.

This clone appeared a few times. This chain links TRBV7-2 with TRBJ2-1, with 11 bases that match TRBD2. The CDR3 length is 20 residues. The germline CDR1 and CDR2 sequences are SGHTA and FQGNSA. The V and J ends lost 0 bases and 0 bases, in that order; junction bases with no gene match: 10. In DNA form, the CDR3 reads TGTGCCAGCAGCTTAGCGGGGAGACTAGCGGGACCTAGCTCCTACAATGAGCAGTTCTTC. Protein product: CASSLAGRLAGPSSYNEQFF.

This clone was seen a handful of times. The CDR3 loop is CASSFTGRAGNTIYF. CDR3 nucleotides: TGTGCCAGCAGTTTCACAGGGCGCGCTGGAAACACCATATATTTT. This chain links TRBV27 with TRBJ1-3, with D possibly being TRBD1 (6 bases). Germline values: CDR1 MNHEY, CDR2 SMNVEV (reference sequence). The CDR3 runs to 15 residues. Trimming left V 3 bases short and J 2 bases short, with 11 bases between.

This chain links TRBV7-2 with TRBJ2-7; 12 bases line up with TRBD2. CDR1 is SGHTA and CDR2 is FQGNSA in the germline V gene. Germline trimming cut 7 bases from V and 2 bases from J; bases unmatched to any gene: 3. The CDR3 has 14 residues. The CDR3 DNA reads as TGTGCCAGCAACCGACTAGCGGGAGCCTACGAGCAGTACTTC. Translation: CASNRLAGAYEQYF.

This clone has a handful of counts. V usage is TRBV27 and J usage is TRBJ2-7; weak D call: TRBD1 (6 bases). The germline V and J ends were trimmed by 2 bases and 3 bases, with 14 bases remaining between them. The CDR3 covers 15 residues. Per germline, CDR1 MNHEY and CDR2 SMNVEV (reference sequence). The CDR3 reads CASSLQGTESYEQYF. The CDR3 nucleotides read TGTGCCAGCAGTTTACAGGGGACGGAAAGCTACGAGCAGTACTTC.

This clone was seen more than once but under ten times. The chain uses TRBV11-2 and TRBJ2-2; no definite D call. The CDR3 runs 15 residues. V lost 5 bases to trimming and J lost 0 bases, with 10 bases between them. Germline V gene data show CDR1 as SGHAT and CDR2 as FQNNGV. The CDR3 DNA reads as TGTGCCAGCAGCCTCGTCTCCACGAACACCGGGGAGCTGTTTTTT. This translates into CASSLVSTNTGELFF. Based on the CDR3 plus reference TRBV11-2 and TRBJ2-2, the full variable domain is EAGVAQSPRYKIIEKRQSVAFWCNPISGHATLYWYQQILGQGPKLLIQFQNNGVVDDSQLPKDRFSAERLKGVDSTLKIQPAKLEDSAVYLCASSLVSTNTGELFFGEGSRLTVL.

The chain's CDR3 is CSVNQGAGDYEQYF. Written as DNA, the CDR3 is TGCAGCGTTAACCAGGGAGCAGGGGACTACGAGCAGTACTTC. The J gene is TRBJ2-7, the V gene TRBV29-1; possible D gene TRBD1, 6 bases. The CDR3 sequence is 14 residues long. V was trimmed by 5 bases and J by 3 bases, leaving 17 bases between them. Germline lookup yields CDR1 SQVTM and CDR2 ANQGSEA.

J is TRBJ2-2 and V is TRBV27; D gene ambiguous. In germline, CDR1 is MNHEY, CDR2 SMNVEV (reference sequence). The germline V and J ends were trimmed by 0 bases and 2 bases, with 7 bases remaining between them. The CDR3 loop spans 15 amino acids. The CDR3 loop reads CASSLSASNTGELFF. The CDR3 DNA sequence: TGTGCCAGCAGTTTATCGGCTAGTAACACCGGGGAGCTGTTTTTT.

This chain links TRBV7-8 with TRBJ2-7; 7 nucleotides agree with TRBD1. The CDR3 has 14 amino acids. CDR1 SGHVS and CDR2 FQNEAQ come from the germline V gene. The ends lost 4 bases at V and 3 bases at J; junction bases unmatched: 6. CDR3 sequence reads: CASSSGQIRYEQYF. CDR3 DNA sequence: TGTGCCAGCAGCTCGGGACAGATCCGCTACGAGCAGTACTTC. Full variable domain (rest looked up from reference TRBV7-8 and TRBJ2-7): GAGVSQSPRYKVAKRGQDVALRCDPISGHVSLFWYQQALGQGPEFLTYFQNEAQLDKSGLPSDRFFAERPEGSVSTLKIQRTQQEDSAVYLCASSSGQIRYEQYFGPGTRLTVT.

This chain connects TRBV6-1 to TRBJ2-5; TRBD1 matches at 7 bases. The germline V gene encodes CDR1 MNHNS and CDR2 SASEGT. The CDR3 spans 14 residues. J was trimmed by 4 bases and V by 6 bases; bases with no gene match: 8. Here the CDR3 DNA reads TGTGCCAGCAGATGGGGGACAGTTGGAGAGACCCAGTACTTC. The encoded protein is CASRWGTVGETQYF.

J is TRBJ2-5 and V is TRBV29-1; D uncertain. Germline CDR1 reads SQVTM; CDR2 reads ANQGSEA. The CDR3 is 10 amino acids. V lost 8 bases and J lost 5, with 9 bases in between. CDR3 amino acids: CSTREETQYF. CDR3 nucleotide sequence: TGCAGCACCCGAGAGGAGACCCAGTACTTC.

CDR3 nucleotide sequence: TGTGCCAGCAGTACCGGGGGGACATCCACCGGGGAGCTGTTTTTT. Translation gives CASSTGGTSTGELFF. The V and J genes are TRBV25-1 and TRBJ2-2; D may be TRBD2 (7 bases). CDR1 and CDR2 from the germline V gene are MGHDK and SYGVNS. V was cut by 5 bases and J by 4 bases, with 14 bases left in between. This CDR3 region has 15 residues.

V is TRBV6-5 and J is TRBJ2-3; D call uncertain. V was pared by 7 bases and J by 6 bases, with 14 bases between. Germline CDR1 and CDR2: MNHEY and SVGAGI. This CDR3 contains 13 residues. CDR3 sequence reads: CASTLGISDTQYF. CDR3 coding DNA: TGTGCCAGCACCTTAGGAATTTCTGATACGCAGTATTTT.